This T cell receptor beta chain was sequenced in a study of T cell responses to AZD1222 COVID-19 vaccine. About this clone: What it binds is not known.

Overall study findings and caveats: Across spike, vaccine-associated CD4 TCRs were found, dominant at 160-218 and 743-854.

Profiling relied on immunoSEQ multiplex PCR, and the TCRdb table lists in-frame clones only, not all of them. Of more than 150,000 clones listed, around 90% are singletons. Germline values: CDR1 SGDLS, CDR2 YYNGEE. CDR3 size: 14 residues. Trimming stripped 0 bases from V and 6 bases from J, with 9 bases between. This receptor was taken from an adult in good health. Sequencing used peripheral blood, obtained on day 0 of AZD1222 vaccination. V and J are TRBV9 and TRBJ2-2; D could derive from TRBD1 or TRBD2 (5 bases each). The CDR3 bases are TGTGCCAGCAGCGTAGATCTGGGGGCCGGGGAGCTGTTTTTT. Its translation: CASSVDLGAGELFF.